This T cell receptor (beta chain) was sequenced during a study of blood T cell repertoires in COVID-19. Across the study: COVID-19 samples collected from the United States, Italy and Spain covered acute and convalescent phases. Nucleic acid was either cDNA or gDNA, and it came from T cells, B-cell-depleted T cells, or PBMCs.

In the authors' workflow: Amplified reference gene primers provided the basis for estimating nucleated cell counts. Clones were read by immunoSEQ multiplex PCR, and TCRdb kept only the in-frame ones, dropping some. V, J and clone size are those of that table, while D and trimming were read from the DNA. The data hold 59,000 or so clones, with roughly 85% observed a single time. Germline CDR1 reads SGHTA; CDR2 reads FQGNSA. The CDR3 is 15 residues long. V was cut by 4 bases and J by 7 bases, with 14 bases left in between. The sample taken for sequencing was peripheral blood. This chain connects TRBV7-2 to TRBJ1-6; D is possibly TRBD1 (6 bases). The sequence was collected from a man aged 55 to 70 with acute or convalescent COVID-19. Here the CDR3 DNA reads TGTGCCAGCAGCTCTCAGGGGTCAGAGAATTCACCCCTCCACTTT. Amino acids: CASSSQGSENSPLHF.